The 4 T cell receptor beta chains below were found in one sample sequenced in a study of blood T cell repertoires in COVID-19. Data came from immunoSEQ multiplex PCR; TCRdb stores just in-frame clones and leaves some out. The data hold under 250,000 clones, with roughly 88% observed a single time. Sequenced sample: peripheral blood. These receptors were obtained from a woman aged 30 to 39 with COVID-19, enrolled during active disease.

This chain joins TRBV5-6 and TRBJ1-2; D is unresolved. V lost 4 bases and J lost 3, with 19 bases in between. CDR1 and CDR2 (germline): SGHDT, YYEEEE. The CDR3 totals 16 residues. CDR3: CASSPFTGPRHYGYTF. The DNA for the CDR3 is TGTGCCAGCAGCCCCTTCACTGGGCCCCGGCACTATGGCTACACCTTC.

This clone came up a few times. CDR3 bases: TGTGCCAGCAGCCAGGGTCCAGATACGCAGTATTTT. Protein: CASSQGPDTQYF. V gene TRBV11-2 combines with J gene TRBJ2-3; possibly TRBD1 for D (5 bases). Per the germline V gene, CDR1 is SGHAT and CDR2 is FQNNGV. The CDR3 sequence is 12 residues long. Trimming left V 5 bases short and J 4 bases short, with 7 bases between. Based on the CDR3 plus reference TRBV11-2 and TRBJ2-3, the full variable domain is EAGVAQSPRYKIIEKRQSVAFWCNPISGHATLYWYQQILGQGPKLLIQFQNNGVVDDSQLPKDRFSAERLKGVDSTLKIQPAKLEDSAVYLCASSQGPDTQYFGPGTRLTVL.

This rearrangement joins TRBV7-2 to TRBJ2-7, with D possibly being TRBD2 (5 bases). Germline CDR1 reads SGHTA; CDR2 reads FQGNSA. Trimming cost V 0 bases and J 5 bases, with 8 bases left between them. This CDR3 is built from 13 residues. The CDR3 DNA reads as TGTGCCAGCAGCTTAGCCCTAGCTAACGAGCAGTACGTC. Translating it yields CASSLALANEQYV.

V usage is TRBV2 and J usage is TRBJ2-3, with 11 bases matching TRBD2. The CDR3 spans 16 residues. Per the germline V gene, CDR1 is SNHLY and CDR2 is FYNNEI. V dropped 4 bases and J dropped 2; count of bases not matched to a gene: 5. DNA for the CDR3: TGTGCCAGCAGTGGAAGACTAGCGGGAAACACAGATACGCAGTATTTT. Amino acid sequence: CASSGRLAGNTDTQYF.